Listed below are T cell receptor beta chains from one sample, sequenced in a study of CD8+CD57+ T cells in acquired aplastic anemia. TCRdb used MiXCR to reprocess the reads, holding one entry per CDR3 protein. The top ten clones hold approximately 3.8% of a sample with 400,000 to 450,000 distinct CDR3 sequences, 60% to 80% of them seen once. Sequencing was performed on sorted CD4+, CD8+, or CD8+CD57+ T cells (not recorded which) from PBMCs. These receptors originate from a human donor in good health, serving as a control. CDR3s include the opening cysteine and the closing phenylalanine or tryptophan. The D gene is left open where the match is weak. Clone size is shown for a subset of rows, as once, few, many or a class of expanded clone.

cdr3_nt	cdr3_aa	d_call	v_call	j_call	clone_size
TGTGCCAGCCAGGCGGGGGGATGGGGCAACAGCTACACCTTC	CASQAGGWGNSYTF	.	TRBV19	TRBJ1-2	.
TGTGCCAGCAGTTTTCCCCTACCCACCGGGGAGCTGTTTTTT	CASSFPLPTGELFF	.	TRBV12-3/TRBV12-4	TRBJ2-2	many
TGTGCCAGCAGCGTAGAAGGGCAAGGAGATTCACCCCATTTT	CASSVEGQGDSPHF	.	TRBV9	TRBJ1-5	.
TGTGCCAGCAGCCACCGCGGGTTGGGCAATTATAGCAATCAGCCCCAGCATTTT	CASSHRGLGNYSNQPQHF	.	TRBV3-2	TRBJ1-5	few
TGTGCTAGTGGTTTGGTATTACGGACACCGAGGGACGAGCAGTACTTC	CASGLVLRTPRDEQYF	.	TRBV12-5	TRBJ2-7	many
TGCAGTGCTGAGACAGGATCGAACTATGGCTACACCTTC	CSAETGSNYGYTF	.	TRBV20-1	TRBJ1-2	.
TGTGCCAGCAGCTTAGATCAGGGCGATACGCAGTATTTT	CASSLDQGDTQYF	.	TRBV11-2	TRBJ2-3	.
TGTGCCAGCACCTCCGGACAGGGGTATACTGAAGCTTTCTTT	CASTSGQGYTEAFF	TRBD1	TRBV2	TRBJ1-1	.
TGCGCCAGCAGCTCTCTCGCGGGGGTGGAAGAGACCCAGTACTTC	CASSSLAGVEETQYF	TRBD2	TRBV7-3	TRBJ2-5	.
TGTGCCAGCAGCTTAGCGCTCGCGGGGGCCCGGTATACGTTTTTT	CASSLALAGARYTFF	.	TRBV7-2	TRBJ2-2	.
TGTGCCAGCAGCTTAGTCTGGGGGCACTCCTACGAGCAGTACTTC	CASSLVWGHSYEQYF	.	TRBV7-2	TRBJ2-7	.
TGTGCCAGCACGGGGAGCTCCTACAATGAGCAGTTCTTC	CASTGSSYNEQFF	.	TRBV12-3/TRBV12-4	TRBJ2-1	.
TGTGCCAGCAGTGTCTCGGGGACTAGCGGGGTCAATGAGCAGTTCTTC	CASSVSGTSGVNEQFF	TRBD2	TRBV12-3/TRBV12-4	TRBJ2-1	.
TGTGCCATCAGCCATGCAACAGGGGACCTTAACTATGAGCAGTTCTTC	CAISHATGDLNYEQFF	TRBD1	TRBV9	TRBJ2-1	.
TGTGCCAGCAGTGAATATAAGGGAATCGAGACTGAAGCTTTCTTT	CASSEYKGIETEAFF	.	TRBV25-1	TRBJ1-1	many
TGCAGTGCTCAAACAGGGACCCAAGAGAAGCAGTACTTC	CSAQTGTQEKQYF	.	TRBV20-1	TRBJ2-7	.
TGTGCCAGCTCACCGGGACAGGGGTTGGAGCAGTACTTC	CASSPGQGLEQYF	TRBD1	TRBV18	TRBJ2-7	few
TGTGCCAGCAGCGAATTAGGTCGCGGGGGGGGCCGGACAAGCGAGCAGTACTTC	CASSELGRGGGRTSEQYF	TRBD2	TRBV9	TRBJ2-7	.
TGTGCCAGCAGCGCAAGGCCAGCGGGGGAAGACGAGCAGTACTTC	CASSARPAGEDEQYF	TRBD2	TRBV7-8	TRBJ2-7	.
TGTGCCTGCAGCACAGGGGACAAAGGTTCACCCCTCCACTTT	CACSTGDKGSPLHF	TRBD1	TRBV5-1	TRBJ1-6	.
TGCAGTGCTAGGAGGGACAGGGATGAGGAGACCCAGTACTTC	CSARRDRDEETQYF	TRBD1	TRBV20-1	TRBJ2-5	many
TGCAGTGCTAGGTATACGGATTACACTGGCTACACCTTC	CSARYTDYTGYTF	.	TRBV20-1	TRBJ1-2	.
TGCAGTGCAATACCGCGAATCCAAGAGACCCAGTACTTC	CSAIPRIQETQYF	.	TRBV20-1	TRBJ2-5	.
TGTGCCAGCAGCCGTGCCTACGAGGGGGACGTCTATGCCTACACCTTC	CASSRAYEGDVYAYTF	.	TRBV7-9	TRBJ1-2	.
TGTGCCAGCAGCCCGGCCGGGACAAAAGGTCAGCAGTATTTT	CASSPAGTKGQQYF	.	TRBV7-3	TRBJ2-3	.
TGTGCCAGCAGCTTGGGTGATAACACTGAGGCTTTCTTT	CASSLGDNTEAFF	.	TRBV7-3	TRBJ1-1	few
TGTGCCAGGCAGGCCTCACCCTATGGCTACACCTTC	CARQASPYGYTF	.	TRBV7-9	TRBJ1-2	.
TGTGCCAGCAGCTCGACAGGGTACTACGAGCAGTACTTC	CASSSTGYYEQYF	TRBD1	TRBV7-9	TRBJ2-7	many
TGTGCCACCAGTGGGGTTGGGTCCACCCTCACAGATACGCAGTATTTT	CATSGVGSTLTDTQYF	.	TRBV24-1	TRBJ2-3	.
TGTGCCAGTCATACCCTCGAGACAGGGGGTTCACCCCTCCACTTT	CASHTLETGGSPLHF	TRBD1	TRBV19	TRBJ1-6	.
TGTGCCAGCAGTCCCCTCCCCTCCCCGGGGCTGCCTAGAGGCTACACCTTC	CASSPLPSPGLPRGYTF	.	TRBV7-9	TRBJ1-2	few
TGTGCCAGCAGTTACCGGACCGCGTACAATGAGCAGTTCTTC	CASSYRTAYNEQFF	.	TRBV6-5	TRBJ2-1	many
TGTGCCAGCAGTGTCGACAGGGGGATTCAGGCTTTCTTT	CASSVDRGIQAFF	TRBD1	TRBV12-3/TRBV12-4	TRBJ1-1	many
TGTGCCAGCAGCGCAGGGGAGGGAAGCAATCAGCCCCAGCATTTT	CASSAGEGSNQPQHF	.	TRBV6-1	TRBJ1-5	once
TGTGCCATCAGTGGCGAGCGGAGGGGAAGCACAGATACGCAGTATTTT	CAISGERRGSTDTQYF	.	TRBV10-3	TRBJ2-3	.
TGCAGTGCTATCCCCTTGGGGGCGGAGGGCTACACCTTC	CSAIPLGAEGYTF	.	TRBV20-1	TRBJ1-2	.
TGTGCCAGCAACTTAGATGACCTACAGGGAAATGAGCAGTTCTTC	CASNLDDLQGNEQFF	.	TRBV2	TRBJ2-1	.
TGTGCCAGCAGCCTTCGACTAGCGGGTACGGACCACGAGCAGTACTTC	CASSLRLAGTDHEQYF	TRBD2	TRBV4-2	TRBJ2-7	many
TGCGCCAGCAGCGGGACAGGGGACACAGATACGCAGTATTTT	CASSGTGDTDTQYF	TRBD1	TRBV5-1	TRBJ2-3	.
TGCAGCGCCAACCCCGGAGGGAGGCCCTATGGCTACACCTTC	CSANPGGRPYGYTF	.	TRBV20-1	TRBJ1-2	.
TGTGCCAGCAGCTTGGATAGGGGGGCGCAAGAGACCCAGTACTTC	CASSLDRGAQETQYF	.	TRBV5-4	TRBJ2-5	.
TGTGCCAGCAGCTTAAGACGGGCAGGGCTCTCCGAGCAGTACTTC	CASSLRRAGLSEQYF	.	TRBV7-2	TRBJ2-7	.
TGTGCCAGCAGTTTGTCACAGGGCGCAGATACGCAGTATTTT	CASSLSQGADTQYF	.	TRBV7-3	TRBJ2-3	.
TGTGCCAGCAGCTTAGCGCTACGGGAACGGCATACGCAGATATATTTT	CASSLALRERHTQIYF	.	TRBV7-2	TRBJ1-3	.
TGTGCCAGCAACTCATCGAGTAGGGGGGATGAGCAGTTCTTC	CASNSSSRGDEQFF	.	TRBV12-3/TRBV12-4	TRBJ2-1	.
TGTGCCAGCATCTTAGATAGCAATCAGCCCCAGCATTTT	CASILDSNQPQHF	.	TRBV6-4	TRBJ1-5	many
TGTGCCGGCATCATACAGCGGGTCAACTCTGACTACACCTTC	CAGIIQRVNSDYTF	.	TRBV9	TRBJ1-2	.
TGTGCCAGCAGCTTAAGCGCCGGGGCAGATAATGAAATTCTGTTTTTT	CASSLSAGADNEILFF	.	TRBV7-2	TRBJ1-4	.
TGCAGTGCTAGCCCAGGCAATGAAGCTTTCTTT	CSASPGNEAFF	.	TRBV20-1	TRBJ1-1	.
TGCAGTGCCTTCCAGGCCAATGAGCAGTTCTTC	CSAFQANEQFF	.	TRBV20-1	TRBJ2-1	.
TGTGCCAGCAGGCTGACAGGGACCTATAATTCACCCCTCCACTTT	CASRLTGTYNSPLHF	TRBD1	TRBV5-1	TRBJ1-6	once
TGTGCCAGCAGGCAGGACAGCATGTGTAGTTCACCCCTCCACTTC	CASRQDSMCSSPLHF	.	TRBV2	TRBJ1-6	.
TGTGCCAGCAGCTGGACAGGATTGCGTGGTTCACCCCTCCACTTT	CASSWTGLRGSPLHF	TRBD1	TRBV5-6	TRBJ1-6	.
TGTGCCAGCAGCTTAGATTCCATAAATGTCATTCAGTACTTC	CASSLDSINVIQYF	.	TRBV11-2	TRBJ2-4	.